This passage covers 16 T cell receptor beta chains from one sample sequenced in a study of T cell repertoires in cytomegalovirus infection. TCRdb re-analysed the reads in MiXCR, keeping a single row per CDR3 protein. The sample has 370,000 or so distinct CDR3 sequences, about 32% seen once. These receptors have no known antigen. The source was cultured PBMCs, collected from culture after CMV antigen stimulation. These receptors all come from a human donor in good health (CMV status not recorded). Some clones in this sample may be carry-over from other donors' samples.

The genes are TRBV7-2 and TRBJ2-4; the D gene is possibly TRBD2 (6 bases). This CDR3 is 12 amino acids long. The germline V and J ends were trimmed by 5 bases and 9 bases, with 11 bases remaining between them. Germline-derived CDR1 and CDR2 are SGHTA and FQGNSA. CDR3 nucleotide sequence: TGTGCCAGCAGCCCCCGCGGGACCATTCAGTACTTC. Translated: CASSPRGTIQYF. Full variable domain (missing parts from reference TRBV7-2 and TRBJ2-4): GAGVSQSPSNKVTEKGKDVELRCDPISGHTALYWYRQSLGQGLEFLIYFQGNSAPDKSGLPSDRFSAERTGGSVSTLTIQRTQQEDSAVYLCASSPRGTIQYFGAGTRLSVL.

V usage is TRBV7-6 and J usage is TRBJ2-1, with D unclear. V was pared by 5 bases and J by 7 bases, with 18 bases between. CDR1 SGHVS and CDR2 FNYEAQ come from the germline V gene. The CDR3 extends over 15 amino acids. CDR3 sequence reads: CASSASLGFLNEQFF. The CDR3 coding sequence is TGTGCCAGCAGCGCTTCTTTGGGGTTTCTGAATGAGCAGTTCTTC. The whole variable domain, filled in from reference TRBV7-6 and TRBJ2-1, reads GAGVSQSPRYKVTKRGQDVALRCDPISGHVSLYWYRQALGQGPEFLTYFNYEAQQDKSGLPNDRFSAERPEGSISTLTIQRTEQRDSAMYRCASSASLGFLNEQFFGPGTRLTVL.

The chain links TRBV5-5 to TRBJ2-3, with D possibly matching TRBD2 (5 bases). The length of the CDR3 is 18 residues. The germline V gene encodes CDR1 SGHKS and CDR2 YYEKEE (reference sequence). V lost 4 bases and J 0 bases, leaving 21 bases between the germline ends. The CDR3 protein is CASSPTPTRTSSTDTQYF. The CDR3 nucleotides are TGTGCCAGCAGCCCAACCCCCACTAGAACCTCTAGCACAGATACGCAGTATTTT.

The rearrangement links TRBV4-2 to TRBJ1-3, with TRBD1 matching over 9 bases. Germline values: CDR1 LGHNA, CDR2 YNFKEQ. The CDR3 loop spans 16 amino acids. With V trimmed by 4 bases and J by 0 bases, 4 bases remained unmatched. CDR3 nucleotide sequence: TGTGCCAGCAGCCCCGGACAGGGGAGCTCTGGAAACACCATATATTTT. It yields the protein CASSPGQGSSGNTIYF.

This clonotype has a handful of counts. This chain joins TRBV6-6 and TRBJ1-5, with 9 bases aligning to TRBD1. Germline loops: CDR1 MNHNY, CDR2 SVGAGI (reference sequence). This CDR3 spans 19 amino acids. With 2 bases clipped from V and 0 bases from J, the junction kept 11 bases outside the gene matches. The CDR3 bases are TGTGCCAGCAGTTACAGTGACCTTGGGACAGGGAATAGCAATCAGCCCCAGCATTTT. This translates into CASSYSDLGTGNSNQPQHF.

The chain has TRBV27 and TRBJ2-1; weak D call: TRBD2 (7 bases). Germline CDR1 MNHEY, CDR2 SMNVEV (reference sequence). The CDR3 has 17 residues. The V gene lost 4 bases and the J gene lost 2 bases, with 18 bases spanning the gap. The CDR3 is CASSSDLGGLPYNEQFF. CDR3 in DNA: TGTGCCAGCAGTTCCGACCTCGGGGGGCTCCCCTACAATGAGCAGTTCTTC.

This clonotype was seen repeatedly, ten times or more. J is TRBJ2-1 and V is TRBV7-2; TRBD1 matches at 7 bases. With V trimmed by 7 bases and J by 1 base, 1 base remained unmatched. Per the germline V gene, CDR1 is SGHTA and CDR2 is FQGNSA. The CDR3 contains 13 residues. CDR3: CASTTGSYNEQFF. Here the CDR3 DNA reads TGTGCCAGCACGACAGGGTCCTACAATGAGCAGTTCTTC.

This rearrangement joins TRBV28 to TRBJ1-5, with D maybe TRBD1 (6 bases). V dropped 5 bases and J dropped 2 bases, with 22 bases sitting between them. The CDR3 runs to 18 residues. The germline gives CDR1 MDHEN, CDR2 SYDVKM. The DNA of the CDR3 is TGTGCCAGCAGTAAACCCCGGGACATGATCCCTCGCAATCAGCCCCAGCATTTT. Translating gives CASSKPRDMIPRNQPQHF.

This clonotype was counted only a few times. This rearrangement joins TRBV19 to TRBJ2-1; 8 bases match TRBD2. V shed 3 bases and J 8 bases; nucleotides not matched to a gene: 9. The length of the CDR3 is 15 residues. Per germline, CDR1 LNHDA and CDR2 SQIVND (reference sequence). The CDR3 reads CASSIPGLGEYEQFF. CDR3 DNA sequence: TGTGCCAGTAGTATCCCGGGACTAGGCGAGTATGAGCAGTTCTTC.

This clonotype was detected a few times. The genes are TRBV12-3 or TRBV12-4 and TRBJ2-3; 10 bases align to TRBD2. CDR3 size: 15 residues. V trimming: 8 bases; J trimming: 1 base; junction bases outside the gene matches: 6. DNA for the CDR3: TGTGCCAGCGCTAGCGGGAGCGGGGGCACAGATACGCAGTATTTT. This codes for CASASGSGGTDTQYF.

The V and J genes are TRBV5-6 and TRBJ2-1; D remains ambiguous. Germline V gives CDR1 SGHDT, CDR2 YYEEEE. Trimming pared 0 bases from V and 0 bases from J, leaving 10 bases between. The CDR3 has 16 residues. The CDR3, as DNA: TGTGCCAGCAGCTTGGTTTTCACCGTCTCCTACAATGAGCAGTTCTTC. Translation: CASSLVFTVSYNEQFF.

The gene calls are TRBV15 and TRBJ2-1; 10 nucleotides match TRBD2. With 1 base clipped from V and 6 bases from J, the junction kept 3 bases outside the gene matches. The CDR3 runs to 15 residues. The germline gives CDR1 LNHNV, CDR2 YYDKDF (reference sequence). The CDR3 loop is CATSRVLAGVNEQFF. The CDR3 DNA sequence: TGTGCCACCAGCAGAGTTCTAGCGGGAGTCAATGAGCAGTTCTTC.

In its sample, this clonotype was seen once. The chain's CDR3 is CSVEDRDLETQYF. CDR3 nucleotides: TGCAGCGTTGAAGATCGGGACCTGGAGACCCAGTACTTC. The J gene is TRBJ2-5, the V gene TRBV29-1; D tentatively reads TRBD1 or TRBD2 (5 bases each). Germline lookup yields CDR1 SQVTM and CDR2 ANQGSEA. V was pared by 0 bases and J by 5 bases, with 10 bases between. The CDR3 has 13 amino acids.

The V gene is TRBV20-1, the J gene TRBJ1-1; the match to TRBD1 covers 9 bases. CDR3 length: 14 residues. V shed 3 bases, J shed 2 bases, and the junction held 4 bases outside the gene matches. CDR1 is DFQATT and CDR2 is SNEGSKA in the germline V gene (reference sequence). CDR3 region: CSASGTGFNTEAFF. The CDR3 region has the DNA TGCAGTGCTAGCGGGACAGGGTTTAACACTGAAGCTTTCTTT.

This chain joins TRBV7-9 and TRBJ1-1; 11 positions agree with TRBD1. V lost 7 bases and J lost 3; bases outside the gene matches: 10. CDR3 size: 16 residues. Germline CDR1 is SEHNR and CDR2 is FQNEAQ (reference sequence). Here the CDR3 reads CASNTGTGGEDTEAFF. The CDR3 region has the DNA TGTGCCAGCAACACCGGGACAGGGGGAGAGGACACTGAAGCTTTCTTT.

This clonotype was counted only a few times. This chain links TRBV24-1 with TRBJ1-5; TRBD1 is a possible D gene (6 bases). V was trimmed by 2 bases and J by 1 base, leaving 14 bases between them. The length of the CDR3 is 17 residues. Germline loops: CDR1 KGHDR, CDR2 SFDVKD. The CDR3 sequence: CATSDSGQGLSNQPQHF. For the CDR3, the DNA is TGTGCCACCAGTGATTCTGGGCAGGGGCTGAGCAATCAGCCCCAGCATTTT.